This T cell receptor (beta chain) is drawn from a study of blood T cell repertoires in COVID-19. Measured with immunoSEQ multiplex PCR; TCRdb has only the in-frame clones, and not every one. The table lists nearly 350,000 clones, roughly nine tenths of them singletons. Trimming removed 3 bases at V and 2 bases at J, with 20 bases between. Germline V gene lookup returns CDR1 MNHNS and CDR2 SASEGT. The CDR3 sequence is 18 residues long. Among Cohort 3 donors, those recovered had two negative PCRs, clearance, or symptom resolution. This chain uses TRBV6-1 with TRBJ1-5; TRBD1 is a possible D gene (5 bases). Sequencing input: PBMCs or T cells enriched from blood (not recorded which). This receptor was identified in a woman between 25 and 40 years old who had recovered from COVID-19. The CDR3 region is CASSDPNGPSGGNQPQHF. In DNA form, the CDR3 reads TGTGCCAGCAGTGACCCCAACGGGCCTTCGGGGGGCAATCAGCCCCAGCATTTT.